The present T cell receptor (beta chain) was sequenced within a study of type 1 and type 2 diabetes patients (dated by TCRdb to about 2016). Describing the broader study: Recruited in China, the cohort was made up of about ten type 1 diabetes patients, a few type 2 diabetes patients and six or seven nondiabetic controls. Throughout the study, CD4 or CD8 MicroBeads on MACS columns were used to positively select CD4+ and CD8+ T cells from PBMCs. A total of roughly 19 million paired-end reads was generated across the whole study. TCRbeta repertoires were profiled by high-throughput sequencing in the study to compare type 1 diabetes, type 2 diabetes and nondiabetic individuals. Type 2 diabetes patients served as a disease comparison group for the type 1 diabetes patients. Similar V gene usage was observed when approximately 22-cycle and approximately 26-cycle amplification were compared, suggesting similar primer efficiencies and random PCR bias. TCRbeta libraries were sequenced paired-end on Illumina HiSeq 2000 or MiSeq instruments. Overall study outcomes, separate from this receptor: Type 2 diabetes patients had few highly-expanded CD4+ clones (median one), and those clones made up a median about 4% of reads. Because only a limited number of T2D and control samples were sequenced, some T1D-only HECs might also be present in more T2D or control samples. In both CD4+ and CD8+ T cells, type 2 diabetes repertoires were highly diverse and significantly more diverse than type 1 diabetes repertoires. Type 2 diabetes and control samples had highly correlated V and J gene usage patterns, with the correlation between samples averaging roughly 0.97. Study groups were not matched for age and gender, which possibly biased interpretation.

This clonotype was counted between two and nine times. Its antigen remains unidentified. No much larger clone exists at a distance of one base, and base qualities are not known. V is pared back by 1 base and J by 1 base, with 11 bases lying between the germline termini. Inclusive of the bounding cysteine and phenylalanine, the CDR3 is 15 residues long. The retained sequence is limited to the CDR3, 45 bases, with the frame set at the first base. The germline V gene yields MGHRA for CDR1 and YSYEKL for CDR2. Standard classification criteria for type 1 or type 2 diabetes were met by all diabetic patients, and glucose and C-peptide were assessed by WHO-recommended methods. Donors were excluded if they had other autoimmune diseases or infections within the previous four weeks. From each participant, around 10 milliliters of peripheral blood were collected. PBMCs were isolated with LymphoPrep density separation.

Sequenced on an Illumina MiSeq. For TCRbeta CDR3 amplification, the template was genomic DNA taken from the sorted T cell subsets. Multiplex PCR with 30 forward and 13 reverse primers amplified the TCRbeta CDR3 region. PCR products were purified with AMPure XP beads, then indices and adaptors were added in a second roughly 23-cycle PCR. Libraries were gel-purified using the QIAquick Gel Extraction Kit before sequencing. The published analysis was carried out like this. FLASH was used to merge paired-end reads, and IgBLAST was used to align the merged reads to IMGT V, D and J germline references. Reads with below 70% alignment identity to germline references were discarded, and 10 million to 14 million reads were retained study-wide. Following IMGT definitions, CDR3 boundaries, reading frame and productivity were assigned. Clones at or above 1% of reads were defined as highly-expanded clones, and diversity was measured by normalized Shannon entropy. Unpaired two-tailed t-tests were used to test group differences in Shannon entropy. The raw public data were reprocessed by TCRdb itself: fastp quality trimming at Q25, MiXCR clonotype calling, in-frame beta chains only. Each record represents a unique CDR3 protein, reported with the most common genes and DNA among its rows. For this entry, the V and J calls and clone size follow TCRdb and not the study's own pipeline. The sample yields 250,000 to 300,000 distinct CDR3 sequences; approximately 50% were counted once. The top ten clones comprise around 15% of the sample.

The sample consisted of peripheral blood mononuclear cells (PBMCs). The clonotype was recovered from a man younger than 35 with type 2 diabetes. The rearranged chain carries TRBV4-1 and TRBJ2-7; TRBD2 is a weak D gene call, 6 bases matching. The encoded CDR3 is CASSQGRGSSYEQYF. The DNA is as follows: TGCGCCAGCAGCCAAGGGCGGGGCTCTTCCTACGAGCAGTACTTC.